The 6 T cell receptor beta chains reported below all come from one sample, sequenced in a study of Graves' ophthalmopathy and Graves' hyperthyroidism. Amplified material comprised TCR beta CDR3 regions derived from RNA transcripts. HTBI primers were employed in first-round RT-PCR, then a second-round multiplex PCR followed. A single record per CDR3 protein comes from TCRdb applying MiXCR to the multiplex PCR reads. This sample has around 1,200,000 distinct CDR3 sequences, with about 36% found just once. Input material: peripheral blood or thyroid tissue (not recorded which). The receptor set was obtained from an adult man with Graves' hyperthyroidism.

To note about this clonotype: Since a much larger clone is just one base distant, this may be a read error. The chain is built from TRBV20-1 and TRBJ2-7; D gene ambiguous. The CDR3 sequence is 11 residues long. Germline CDR1 reads DFQATT; CDR2 reads SNEGSKA (reference sequence). Trimming left V 0 bases short and J 6 bases short, with 6 bases between. The CDR3 coding sequence is TGCAGTGCTAGAGAGGGCTCCGAGCAGTACTTC. This translates into CSAREGSEQYF.

Ten or more counts support this clonotype. The V and J genes are TRBV10-3 and TRBJ1-5; 7 bases are a match to TRBD1. The germline gives CDR1 ENHRY, CDR2 SYGVKD. The CDR3 runs to 15 residues. The junction had 1 base not matched to a gene; V was cut back by 0 bases and J by 2 bases. CDR3 region: CAISESGTGNQPQHF. Here the CDR3 DNA reads TGTGCCATCAGTGAGTCGGGGACAGGCAATCAGCCCCAGCATTTT.

In this sample, this clonotype turned up many times. V usage is TRBV7-9 and J usage is TRBJ1-6; possible D gene TRBD1, 6 bases. The V gene lost 5 bases and the J gene lost 7 bases, with 15 bases spanning the gap. CDR1 is SEHNR, CDR2 FQNEAQ, per germline (reference sequence). The CDR3 runs to 15 residues. The CDR3 spells CASSPTGNRNSPLHF. In DNA, the CDR3 is TGTGCCAGCAGCCCAACAGGGAATAGAAATTCACCCCTCCACTTT.

This clonotype was counted only a few times. This CDR3 is missing its conserved last phenylalanine or tryptophan, likely due to a read error. J is TRBJ2-7 and V is TRBV5-5; D tentatively fits TRBD1 or TRBD2 (5 bases each). The germline V gene has CDR1 SGHKS and CDR2 YYEKEE (reference sequence). V was clipped by 5 bases and J by 1 base, with 13 bases between them. The CDR3 consists of 14 residues. DNA for the CDR3: TGTGCCAGCAGTTCGTCCGGGACGTCCTACGAGCAGTACCTC. Translation: CASSSSGTSYEQYL.

For this clonotype: This CDR3 fails to terminate in the conserved phenylalanine or tryptophan, so it likely reflects a read error. The limits of the CDR3 on the DNA are not certain, so only TCRdb's listed CDR3 is given. V gene TRBV10-3 combines with J gene TRBJ1-4. The CDR3 is made up of 10 amino acids, end residues included. The germline V gene encodes CDR1 ENHRY and CDR2 SYGVKD. CDR3 protein: CAISAGDFLG.

There are a few counts of this clonotype. In DNA form, the CDR3 reads TGTGCCAGCAGCTTAGACGAATCCGGGACTAGCGATGACTCCTACGAGCAGTACTTC. It codes for CASSLDESGTSDDSYEQYF. The V and J genes are TRBV7-6 and TRBJ2-7; TRBD2 matches at 10 bases. The CDR3 covers 19 residues. Trimming removed 1 base from V and 0 bases from J; junction bases left unmatched: 12. Germline CDR1 reads SGHVS; CDR2 reads FNYEAQ.